The present T cell receptor (beta chain) was sequenced within a study of T cell clones after liver transplantation. TCRdb's copy holds only in-frame clones and misses some; the assay was immunoSEQ multiplex PCR. The data show approximately 71,000 clones, around 93% seen once. The junction had 3 bases not matched to a gene; V was cut back by 1 base and J by 1 base. The CDR3 extends over 17 amino acids. CDR1 and CDR2 from the germline V gene are LNHNV and YYDKDF (reference sequence). The chain has TRBV15 and TRBJ2-1, with 11 bases fitting TRBD2. This specimen was CD4+ T cells from blood, taken less than 28 months after liver transplant. The sequence derives from a human patient who received a liver transplant. Some T cells may be supplied by the graft donor. CDR3 region: CATSRGGTSGSYNEQFF. The CDR3 region has the DNA TGTGCCACCAGCAGAGGGGGGACTAGCGGATCCTACAATGAGCAGTTCTTC.